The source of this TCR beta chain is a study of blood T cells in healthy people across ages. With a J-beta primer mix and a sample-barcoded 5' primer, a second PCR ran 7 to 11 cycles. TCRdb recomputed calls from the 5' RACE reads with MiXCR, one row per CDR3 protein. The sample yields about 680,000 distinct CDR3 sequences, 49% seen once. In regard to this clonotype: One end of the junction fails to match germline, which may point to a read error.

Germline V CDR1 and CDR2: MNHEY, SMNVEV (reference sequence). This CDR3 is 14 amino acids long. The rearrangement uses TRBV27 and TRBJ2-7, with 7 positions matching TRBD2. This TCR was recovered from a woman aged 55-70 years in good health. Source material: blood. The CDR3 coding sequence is TGTGCCAGCAGTTTTGGCGGGAGCTCCTACGAGCGGTACTTC. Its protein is CASSFGGSSYERYF.